A single sample is the source of the 30 T cell receptor beta chains below, sequenced in a study of CDR3 diversity in severe acne. Each CDR3 protein gets one entry after TCRdb re-called the PCR reads with MiXCR. Here the sample spans approximately 90,000 distinct CDR3 sequences, about half being singletons. The sequenced sample consisted of blood. The receptors come from a male donor in good health, serving as a control.

Of note for this clonotype: One end of the junction does not line up with germline, which may come from a read error. The chain employs TRBV7-9 and TRBJ2-7; D uncertain. CDR3 length equals 12 residues. Looked up from germline, CDR1 is SEHNR and CDR2 is FQNEAQ (reference sequence). The CDR3 loop reads CASSFEGLEQYF. The CDR3 region has the DNA TGCGCCAGCAGCTTCGAAGGTCTCGAGCAGTACTTC.

In its sample, this clonotype was seen many times. V usage is TRBV24-1 and J usage is TRBJ1-2; D uncertain. CDR1 is KGHDR, CDR2 SFDVKD, per germline. The CDR3 extends over 12 amino acids. Trimming pared 9 bases from V and 2 bases from J, leaving 9 bases between. DNA of the CDR3: TGTGCCACCCAGGAGGAAAACTATGGCTACACCTTC. Translation: CATQEENYGYTF.

The rearrangement joins TRBV7-2 to TRBJ2-7; D is possibly TRBD1 (6 bases). Trimming shortened V by 6 bases and J by 1 base, and 13 bases separated the two germline ends. Looked up from germline, CDR1 is SGHTA and CDR2 is FQGNSA. This CDR3 has 14 amino acids. The CDR3 loop is CASSRPGQSYEQYF. The CDR3 bases are TGTGCCAGCAGTCGACCTGGACAGTCCTACGAGCAGTACTTC.

By sample share, this clonotype is medium-sized. Here the CDR3 DNA reads TGCGCCAGCAGCACGGACAGGCTCCGCTATGGCTACACCTTC. Protein: CASSTDRLRYGYTF. The rearrangement links TRBV5-1 to TRBJ1-2, with 7 bases identical to TRBD1. Germline V lookup: CDR1 SGHRS, CDR2 YFSETQ. V was clipped by 4 bases and J by 4 bases; unmatched bases: 7. CDR3 length: 14 amino acids.

The rearrangement links TRBV6-1 to TRBJ1-3, with D possibly being TRBD1 (5 bases). V dropped 3 bases and J dropped 2 bases, with 14 bases sitting between them. This CDR3 contains 16 residues. Germline CDR1 is MNHNS and CDR2 is SASEGT. CDR3 coding DNA: TGTGCCAGCAGTGAGAATACGCACAGGACTGGAAACACCATATATTTT. Translating it yields CASSENTHRTGNTIYF.

This clonotype was counted at least ten times. The genes are TRBV3-1 and TRBJ1-1; D gene ambiguous. V was cut by 3 bases and J by 4 bases, with 12 bases left in between. The CDR3 length is 14 residues. CDR1 is LGHDT, CDR2 YNNKEL, per germline (reference sequence). The CDR3 coding sequence is TGTGCCAGCAGCCAGGGTGGGTTGGGCACTGAAGCTTTCTTT. Its protein product is CASSQGGLGTEAFF.

This clonotype has at least ten counts. The CDR3 region is CASSLSNSPLHF. Here the CDR3 DNA reads TGTGCCAGCAGTTTATCTAATTCACCCCTCCACTTT. The rearrangement uses TRBV28 and TRBJ1-6; D is unclear. With 1 base removed from V and 6 bases from J, the gap between germline ends came to 1 base. Germline V lookup: CDR1 MDHEN, CDR2 SYDVKM. The CDR3 sequence is 12 residues long.

This clonotype ranks as medium-sized. CDR3 nucleotide sequence: TGTGCCAGCAGCCACGTGGATACGCAGTATTTT. Protein sequence: CASSHVDTQYF. This rearrangement joins TRBV7-3 to TRBJ2-3, with D unclear. Per germline, CDR1 SGHTA and CDR2 FQGTGA. This CDR3 is built from 11 residues. V gave up 5 bases and J gave up 6 bases, with 6 bases separating them.

This clonotype was seen only a few times. The J gene is TRBJ2-7, the V gene TRBV29-1, with 8 bases identical to TRBD2. V was pared by 6 bases and J by 1 base, with 5 bases of the junction left unmatched. Germline lookup yields CDR1 SQVTM and CDR2 ANQGSEA. The CDR3 loop spans 13 amino acids. The CDR3 here is CSVGGVTSYEQYF. The CDR3 DNA is TGCAGCGTCGGGGGGGTTACATCCTACGAGCAGTACTTC.

This clonotype was counted ten times or more. The chain is built from TRBV5-1 and TRBJ2-7, with 7 nucleotides matching TRBD1. The CDR3 contains 14 residues. Germline assignment: CDR1 SGHRS and CDR2 YFSETQ. V was clipped by 0 bases and J by 6 bases; unmatched bases: 6. CDR3 nucleotide sequence: TGCGCCAGCAGCTTGGGAGCACAGGGGTCCGAGCAGTACTTC. Protein product: CASSLGAQGSEQYF.

This clonotype was recorded a few times. V usage is TRBV9 and J usage is TRBJ1-6; the match to TRBD1 covers 9 bases. The CDR3 spans 17 residues. The junction had 12 bases not matched to a gene; V was cut back by 4 bases and J by 7 bases. CDR1 and CDR2 (germline): SGDLS, YYNGEE. As DNA, the CDR3 is TGTGCCAGCAGCCCCCGTTCCTTACAGGGGGCGAATTCACCCCTCCACTTT. The encoded protein is CASSPRSLQGANSPLHF.

This sequence joins TRBV2 and TRBJ2-6, with 7 bases identical to TRBD1. Per germline, CDR1 SNHLY and CDR2 FYNNEI. CDR3 length: 16 amino acids. After removal of 7 bases from V and 3 bases from J, the junction contained 9 bases not matched to a gene. CDR3 protein: CASTGAGGVGANVLTF. In DNA form, the CDR3 reads TGTGCCAGCACGGGTGCAGGGGGAGTTGGGGCCAACGTCCTGACTTTC.

The gene calls are TRBV5-4 and TRBJ2-1; 8 bases align to TRBD2. Germline CDR1 is SGHNT and CDR2 is YYREEE (reference sequence). The V segment lost 0 bases and the J segment 6 bases; nucleotides outside the gene matches: 11. The CDR3 has 17 residues. Here the CDR3 DNA reads TGTGCCAGCAGCTTGGCCCTCGGGACTAGTGCCCCCAATGAGCAGTTCTTC. It codes for CASSLALGTSAPNEQFF.

This clonotype is medium-sized within its sample. The chain's CDR3 is CASSGGTTDTQYF. The CDR3 DNA follows: TGTGCCAGCTCGGGGGGAACAACAGATACGCAGTATTTT. The chain uses TRBV9 and TRBJ2-3; 7 bases align to TRBD2. Trimming took 7 bases from V and 3 from J; bases not matched to a gene: 5. The CDR3 covers 13 residues. Per germline, CDR1 SGDLS and CDR2 YYNGEE.

This clonotype was observed a single time. V and J are TRBV6-5 and TRBJ2-5; TRBD1 matches at 12 bases. The CDR3 has 15 residues. V gave up 10 bases and J gave up 3 bases; unmatched junction bases: 9. The germline V gene has CDR1 MNHEY and CDR2 SVGAGI. Here the CDR3 reads CATSGQGAGEETQYF. CDR3 in DNA: TGTGCCACCTCGGGACAGGGGGCAGGTGAAGAGACCCAGTACTTC.

This chain joins TRBV29-1 and TRBJ1-1, with unresolved D. Germline CDR1 SQVTM, CDR2 ANQGSEA. This CDR3 contains 11 residues. V gave up 3 bases and J gave up 1 base, with 3 bases separating them. CDR3 residues: CSVEGNTEAFF. The CDR3 DNA follows: TGCAGCGTTGAGGGGAACACTGAAGCTTTCTTT.

The genes are TRBV7-9 and TRBJ2-7; TRBD1 aligns across 10 bases. This CDR3 region has 15 residues. The germline CDR1 and CDR2 sequences are SEHNR and FQNEAQ (reference sequence). The ends lost 3 bases at V and 7 bases at J; junction bases unmatched: 9. The CDR3 region is CASSFAGTGVGEQYF. The CDR3 DNA reads as TGTGCCAGCAGCTTCGCCGGGACAGGGGTGGGAGAGCAGTACTTC.

The chain links TRBV10-3 to TRBJ2-7, with D hard to call. Looked up from germline, CDR1 is ENHRY and CDR2 is SYGVKD. This CDR3 has 14 residues. Trimming took off 2 bases at V and 1 base at J, with 9 bases between the two ends. CDR3 nucleotides: TGTGCCATCAGTGAGGAGCTGGAGTCCTACGAGCAGTACTTC. Protein sequence: CAISEELESYEQYF.

This clonotype showed up many times. The chain carries TRBV4-2 and TRBJ2-3; D is unclear. This CDR3 has 15 residues. Germline V gene data show CDR1 as LGHNA and CDR2 as YNFKEQ. The ends were cut back, 0 bases at V and 4 bases at J, with 11 bases in the middle. The CDR3 nucleotides are TGTGCCAGCAGCCAAGAGCTCGCTAGTTCAGATACGCAGTATTTT. It is translated as CASSQELASSDTQYF.

The rearrangement joins TRBV10-3 to TRBJ2-5; D ambiguous. This CDR3 has 12 residues. Germline V lookup: CDR1 ENHRY, CDR2 SYGVKD. Trimming removed 3 bases from V and 7 bases from J, with 9 bases in between. The CDR3 DNA sequence: TGTGCCATCAGTGAAGGTCGAGGGACCCAGTACTTC. The encoded protein is CAISEGRGTQYF.

The V call is TRBV5-1, the J call TRBJ2-1, with TRBD2 matching 9 bases. Germline V CDR1 and CDR2: SGHRS, YFSETQ. Trimming cost V 0 bases and J 6 bases; bases outside gene matches: 10. CDR3 length equals 17 residues. The CDR3 region has the DNA TGCGCCAGCAGCTTGGGGGATTCGGCGGGAGGGGGCAATGAGCAGTTCTTC. It yields the protein CASSLGDSAGGGNEQFF.

This chain links TRBV5-1 with TRBJ2-7, with 7 bases fitting TRBD1. The CDR3 spans 13 residues. The germline V gene encodes CDR1 SGHRS and CDR2 YFSETQ. V was clipped by 7 bases and J by 2 bases; unmatched bases: 6. Here the CDR3 DNA reads TGCGCCAGCCGGGACAGCGGCACCTACGAGCAGTACTTC. It yields the protein CASRDSGTYEQYF.

V is TRBV7-9 and J is TRBJ1-1, with unresolved D. V lost 1 base, J lost 5 bases, and 8 bases lay in between. CDR1 SEHNR and CDR2 FQNEAQ come from the germline V gene (reference sequence). The CDR3 has 13 residues. The CDR3 here is CASSLGVATEAFF. Here the CDR3 DNA reads TGTGCCAGCAGCTTAGGGGTGGCGACTGAAGCTTTCTTT.

There are many counts of this clonotype. V gene TRBV6-1 combines with J gene TRBJ1-3, with D perhaps matching TRBD1 (6 bases). The CDR3 spans 14 residues. Trimming removed 7 bases from V and 4 bases from J, with 14 bases in between. CDR1 is MNHNS, CDR2 SASEGT, per germline. CDR3 residues: CASTTYRAGNTIYF. The CDR3, as DNA: TGTGCCAGCACCACGTACAGGGCCGGAAACACCATATATTTT.

J is TRBJ2-1 and V is TRBV30; D remains unclear. CDR1 and CDR2 from the germline V gene are GTSNPN and SVGIG (reference sequence). This CDR3 comprises 15 residues. V gave up 5 bases and J gave up 5 bases, with 19 bases separating them. CDR3 DNA sequence: TGTGCCTGGGAGAGGTCGTACATATTAGACAATGAGCAGTTCTTC. Translation gives CAWERSYILDNEQFF.

On this clonotype itself: Its ends do not fully match the called genes, so a read error is possible. The genes are TRBV15 and TRBJ1-1; D ambiguous. Germline loops: CDR1 LNHNV, CDR2 YYDKDF (reference sequence). The CDR3 spans 15 residues. The CDR3 coding sequence is TGTACCACCAGCAGTCCAACGGTCCTGCGAACTGAAGCTTTCTTT. This sequence encodes CTTSSPTVLRTEAFF.

This chain links TRBV9 with TRBJ2-1, with D perhaps matching TRBD1 or TRBD2 (7 bases each). The CDR3 totals 15 residues. The germline V and J ends were trimmed by 4 bases and 8 bases, with 19 bases remaining between them. CDR1 SGDLS and CDR2 YYNGEE come from the germline V gene. In DNA form, the CDR3 reads TGTGCCAGCAGCCCAACCACGACAGGGAGGGATGAGCAGTTCTTC. Protein sequence: CASSPTTTGRDEQFF.

This clonotype was seen more than once but under ten times. An end of the junction does not agree with germline; a read error may underlie this. CDR3: CASSREGQKYF. In nucleotides, the CDR3 is TGTGCCAGCAGCCGAGAGGGACAGAAATACTTT. V gene TRBV7-9 combines with J gene TRBJ1-1; 7 positions agree with TRBD1. The germline gives CDR1 SEHNR, CDR2 FQNEAQ (reference sequence). The CDR3 length is 11 residues.

The chain carries TRBV5-1 and TRBJ2-2, with 11 bases identical to TRBD2. After removal of 4 bases from V and 4 bases from J, the junction contained 3 bases not matched to a gene. The V gene's germline CDR1 is SGHRS and CDR2 YFSETQ. This CDR3 has 15 residues. This CDR3 is CASSKGTSGTGELFF. CDR3 DNA sequence: TGCGCCAGCAGCAAGGGGACTAGCGGCACCGGGGAGCTGTTTTTT.

This clonotype was picked up one time. The junction departs from germline at one end; a sequencing error may be responsible. CDR3: CVSSYANPGNTIYF. The CDR3 DNA reads TGTGTCAGCAGTTACGCCAACCCTGGAAACACTATATATTTT. The gene calls are TRBV6-6 and TRBJ1-3; D remains unclear. The CDR3 sequence is 14 residues long. Germline-derived CDR1 and CDR2 are MNHNY and SVGAGI (reference sequence).